The 20 T cell receptor beta chains in this list originate from one sample, sequenced in a study of shared clonotypes between healthy human individuals. The repertoire was sequenced with immunoSEQ multiplex PCR; TCRdb's copy has only in-frame clones and lacks some. The sample contains about 330,000 clones, approximately 79% of which appear only once. Sequencing was performed on memory CD4+ T cells sorted from blood. Subset meaning: CD45RA-negative fraction. Source of these receptors: a man aged 25-45 years in good health.

The sample holds one count of this clone. The V and J genes are TRBV19 and TRBJ1-1; 8 nucleotides align to TRBD1. The CDR3 covers 15 residues. V gave up 10 bases and J gave up 4 bases; unmatched junction bases: 14. CDR1 LNHDA and CDR2 SQIVND come from the germline V gene (reference sequence). Written as DNA, the CDR3 is TGTGCCACCTATCCCGGGACAGGTTGGGCCACTGAAGCTTTCTTT. Encoded protein: CATYPGTGWATEAFF.

The chain combines TRBV18 with TRBJ2-4; TRBD2 matches at 7 bases. Unmatched junction bases numbered 9, after V lost 3 bases and J lost 7 bases. The CDR3 covers 15 residues. CDR1 is KGHSH and CDR2 is LQKENI in the germline V gene. In DNA, the CDR3 is TGTGCCAGCTCACCGTGGGGGGGGAATCTGAACATTCAGTACTTC. Protein: CASSPWGGNLNIQYF. The variable domain in full, completed from reference TRBV18 and TRBJ2-4, reads NAGVMQNPRHLVRRRGQEARLRCSPMKGHSHVYWYRQLPEEGLKFMVYLQKENIIDESGMPKERFSAEFPKEGPSILRIQQVVRGDSAAYFCASSPWGGNLNIQYFGAGTRLSVL.

The rearrangement links TRBV11-3 to TRBJ2-5; TRBD1 agrees at 7 bases. The CDR3 sequence is 13 residues long. The V gene end was trimmed by 3 bases and the J gene end by 7 bases; junction bases not matched to a gene: 5. Germline-derived CDR1 and CDR2 are SGHNT and YENEEA. The CDR3 spells CASSFTGVGTQYF. CDR3 DNA: TGTGCCAGCAGCTTTACAGGGGTGGGGACCCAGTACTTC.

The V call is TRBV5-5, the J call TRBJ2-7, with 15 bases matching TRBD2. In germline, CDR1 is SGHKS, CDR2 YYEKEE (reference sequence). J gave up 5 bases and V 4 bases, and 13 bases lay outside the gene matches. This CDR3 contains 18 residues. The CDR3 DNA reads as TGTGCCAGCAGCAAACGACTAGGGACTAGCGGGAGGCTGAACGAGCAGTACTTC. It specifies CASSKRLGTSGRLNEQYF.

The chain carries TRBV6-5 and TRBJ1-2; 12 nucleotides match TRBD1. This CDR3 comprises 15 residues. J was trimmed by 4 bases and V by 5 bases; bases with no gene match: 5. From germline, CDR1 is MNHEY and CDR2 SVGAGI. CDR3 region: CASSGDRGRIYGYTF. DNA of the CDR3: TGTGCCAGCAGTGGGGACAGGGGGCGGATCTATGGCTACACCTTC.

The chain uses TRBV11-2 and TRBJ2-5; D remains ambiguous. The V gene's germline CDR1 is SGHAT and CDR2 FQNNGV. The CDR3 consists of 11 residues. Deletions cut 0 bases from V and 4 bases from J, with 0 bases between. This CDR3 reads CASSLEETQYF. CDR3 coding DNA: TGTGCCAGCAGCTTAGAAGAGACCCAGTACTTC.

This clone appeared a few times. The chain combines TRBV9 with TRBJ2-7, with TRBD2 matching over 10 bases. Germline CDR1 and CDR2: SGDLS and YYNGEE. CDR3 length: 14 residues. V trimming: 3 bases; J trimming: 6 bases; junction bases outside the gene matches: 6. The CDR3 sequence: CASSASGTSVEQYF. DNA of the CDR3: TGTGCCAGCAGCGCTTCCGGGACTAGCGTCGAGCAGTACTTC.

The CDR3 reads CASSLSPGQRDEQYF. As DNA, the CDR3 is TGCGCCAGCAGCTTATCACCGGGACAAAGGGACGAGCAGTACTTC. This chain joins TRBV4-3 and TRBJ2-7, with a possible D match to TRBD1 (6 bases). Germline V gene sequence: CDR1 LGHNA, CDR2 YSLEER. The CDR3 totals 15 residues. V lost 5 bases and J 5 bases, leaving 19 bases between the germline ends.

In this sample, this clone turned up once. The chain is built from TRBV28 and TRBJ1-5; D call uncertain. There are 13 residues in the CDR3. V was clipped by 3 bases and J by 5 bases, with 8 bases between them. In germline, CDR1 is MDHEN, CDR2 SYDVKM. The CDR3: CASSLMGYQPQHF. In DNA, the CDR3 is TGTGCCAGCAGTTTGATGGGTTATCAGCCCCAGCATTTT.

The chain uses TRBV5-1 and TRBJ1-1, with TRBD1 matching 7 bases. V was clipped by 0 bases and J by 3 bases; unmatched bases: 14. The CDR3 has 18 amino acids. Germline V lookup: CDR1 SGHRS, CDR2 YFSETQ. The CDR3 loop reads CASSLVKARTGRDTEAFF. The CDR3 DNA follows: TGCGCCAGCAGCTTGGTAAAGGCCCGGACAGGAAGGGACACTGAAGCTTTCTTT.

The V gene is TRBV4-1, the J gene TRBJ2-5, with 11 bases matching TRBD2. V lost 2 bases to trimming and J lost 5 bases; unmatched junction nucleotides: 13. Germline V lookup: CDR1 MGHRA, CDR2 YSYEKL. The length of the CDR3 is 18 residues. CDR3 sequence reads: CASSQKLAGGPDSETQYF. In DNA, the CDR3 is TGCGCCAGCAGCCAAAAGTTAGCGGGAGGGCCTGATTCGGAGACCCAGTACTTC.

The J gene is TRBJ2-7, the V gene TRBV7-6, with TRBD2 identical over 11 bases. V lost 5 bases, J lost 4 bases, and 13 bases stayed unmatched. This CDR3 spans 17 amino acids. CDR1 SGHVS and CDR2 FNYEAQ come from the germline V gene. The CDR3 reads CASSSRVPGLAEYEQYF. Written as DNA, the CDR3 is TGTGCCAGCAGCAGCCGGGTTCCGGGACTAGCGGAATACGAGCAGTACTTC.

The CDR3 is CASGQLSYEQYF. The DNA of the CDR3 is TGTGCCAGTGGACAGCTTTCCTACGAGCAGTACTTC. The V gene is TRBV2, the J gene TRBJ2-7, with D maybe TRBD1 (6 bases). The length of the CDR3 is 12 residues. Germline V gives CDR1 SNHLY, CDR2 FYNNEI. V was pared by 9 bases and J by 1 base, with 10 bases between.

The chain uses TRBV5-6 and TRBJ2-7; D assignment may be TRBD1 or TRBD2 (5 bases each). CDR1 is SGHDT and CDR2 is YYEEEE in the germline V gene. Between the trimmed V and J ends, which lost 1 base and 0 bases, there was a span of 11 bases. This CDR3 spans 15 amino acids. CDR3 protein: CASSLINGASYEQYF. Here the CDR3 DNA reads TGTGCCAGCAGCTTGATTAACGGGGCCTCCTACGAGCAGTACTTC.

In its sample, this clone was seen a few times. The chain uses TRBV10-1 and TRBJ2-6, with a tentative D call TRBD2 (5 bases). V lost 6 bases and J 0 bases, leaving 12 bases between the germline ends. CDR3 length equals 16 residues. Germline CDR1 is WNHNN and CDR2 is SYGVQD (reference sequence). The DNA of the CDR3 is TGCGCCAGCAGCAGGACTCCTAGCTCTGGGGCCAACGTCCTGACTTTC. It is translated as CASSRTPSSGANVLTF.

This chain uses TRBV18 with TRBJ2-5, with D possibly matching TRBD1 (6 bases). Deletions cut 0 bases from V and 3 bases from J, with 8 bases between. CDR1 is KGHSH and CDR2 is LQKENI in the germline V gene. CDR3 size: 14 residues. Here the CDR3 reads CASSPPAGEETQYF. The CDR3 bases are TGTGCCAGCTCACCACCGGCAGGGGAAGAGACCCAGTACTTC.

The chain is built from TRBV4-2 and TRBJ2-5, with TRBD1 as a possible D gene (5 bases). Germline assignment: CDR1 LGHNA and CDR2 YNFKEQ. The V end lost 2 bases, the J end lost 4 bases, and 17 bases lay between the germline ends. This CDR3 comprises 16 residues. The CDR3 sequence is CASSQIGQGSGETQYF. The DNA of the CDR3 is TGTGCCAGCAGCCAAATAGGCCAGGGCAGTGGAGAGACCCAGTACTTC.

This clone was recorded only once. In DNA form, the CDR3 reads TGTGCCACCGGCTTATCGCAGCCCCAGCATTTT. It codes for CATGLSQPQHF. The rearrangement links TRBV6-1 to TRBJ1-5, with D uncertain. This CDR3 is 11 amino acids long. The germline CDR1 and CDR2 sequences are MNHNS and SASEGT. V lost 10 bases to trimming and J lost 7 bases, with 11 bases between them.

The chain employs TRBV5-5 and TRBJ2-1, with 12 bases aligning to TRBD2. The CDR3 extends over 17 amino acids. The V gene end was trimmed by 0 bases and the J gene end by 10 bases; junction bases not matched to a gene: 11. Germline values: CDR1 SGHKS, CDR2 YYEKEE (reference sequence). The CDR3 coding sequence is TGTGCCAGCAGCTTGGGGCTAGCGGGAGGGCCGAATGGAGAGCAGTTCTTC. This gives the protein CASSLGLAGGPNGEQFF. The full variable domain, its missing parts supplied by reference TRBV5-5 and TRBJ2-1, is DAGVTQSPTHLIKTRGQQVTLRCSPISGHKSVSWYQQVLGQGPQFIFQYYEKEERGRGNFPDRFSARQFPNYSSELNVNALLLGDSALYLCASSLGLAGGPNGEQFFGPGTRLTVL.

V usage is TRBV19 and J usage is TRBJ2-5; TRBD1 matches at 7 bases. Looked up from germline, CDR1 is LNHDA and CDR2 is SQIVND (reference sequence). The CDR3 has 13 residues. V dropped 5 bases and J dropped 4; count of bases not matched to a gene: 4. The CDR3 bases are TGTGCCAGTAGTTTTAACAGGGGAGAGACCCAGTACTTC. Translating it yields CASSFNRGETQYF.